This T cell receptor beta chain was profiled in a study of Ad26.COV2.S vaccination and SARS-CoV-2 variants. Study at large: COV1001, an Ad26.COV2.S trial, supplied this vaccine-arm donor.

The assay was immunoSEQ multiplex PCR, and TCRdb's table has in-frame clones only and misses some. The sample includes fewer than 600,000 clones, around 89% of them seen just once. The sample's treatment: some 20 received Ad26.COV2.S at low or high dose, single or two shots; 5 received placebo; per-sample allocation not given. Specimens were obtained on day 63 following the first vaccine or placebo injection. The ends were cut back, 2 bases at V and 6 bases at J, with 14 bases in the middle. This CDR3 region has 14 residues. CDR1 MNHEY and CDR2 SMNVEV come from the germline V gene (reference sequence).

The TCR comes from a person aged 18 to 59 who received the Ad26.COV2.S COVID-19 vaccine or a placebo. This material consisted of peripheral blood, taken in a trial of Ad26.COV2.S vaccine versus placebo. The chain has TRBV27 and TRBJ2-7; no clear D. Written as DNA, the CDR3 is TGTGCCAGCAGTTTAGCCAGATCAGCACTCGAGCAGTACTTC. Translation: CASSLARSALEQYF.